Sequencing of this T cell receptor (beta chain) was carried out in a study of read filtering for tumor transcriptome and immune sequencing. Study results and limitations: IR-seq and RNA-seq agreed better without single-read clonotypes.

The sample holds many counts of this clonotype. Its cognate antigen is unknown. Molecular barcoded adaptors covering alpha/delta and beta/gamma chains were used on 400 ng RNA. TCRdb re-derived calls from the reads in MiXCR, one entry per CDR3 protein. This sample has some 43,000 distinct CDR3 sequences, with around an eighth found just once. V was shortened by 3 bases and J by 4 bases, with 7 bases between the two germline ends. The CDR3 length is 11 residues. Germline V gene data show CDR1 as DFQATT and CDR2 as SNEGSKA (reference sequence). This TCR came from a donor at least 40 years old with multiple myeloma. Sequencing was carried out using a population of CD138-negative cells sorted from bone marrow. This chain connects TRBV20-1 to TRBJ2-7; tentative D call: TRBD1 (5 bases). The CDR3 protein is CSASKGYEQYF. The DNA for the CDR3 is TGCAGTGCTAGTAAGGGGTACGAGCAGTACTTC.